In its sample, the clone carrying this TCR beta chain was seen many times. What it binds is not known. The same CDR3 also results from other DNA sequences found in this sample. TCRdb keeps only in-frame clones here, not all; method: immunoSEQ multiplex PCR. Among 100,000 to 150,000 clones listed, 91% were seen once. The sample comes from a study of T cell responses to AZD1222 COVID-19 vaccine. Whole-study results and caveats: A reported finding is that nearly half of spike-specific TCRs target unmutated variant regions.

The V gene's germline CDR1 is SGHNT and CDR2 YYREEE (reference sequence). V was pared by 1 base and J by 2 bases, with 3 bases of the junction left unmatched. CDR3 length: 17 residues. Second doses were pooled across both intervals (about 4 or about 12 weeks). The clonotype was recovered from an adult who received the AZD1222 COVID-19 vaccine. The chain employs TRBV5-4 and TRBJ2-3; 14 bases agree with TRBD2. The specimen was peripheral blood, collected 28 days after the second AZD1222 dose. The CDR3 reads CASSLRLAGGPTDTQYF. CDR3 nucleotides: TGTGCCAGCAGCTTGAGACTAGCGGGAGGGCCCACAGATACGCAGTATTTT.